The 8 T cell receptor beta chains below were found in one sample sequenced in a study of CD4 T cells in relation to SARS-CoV-2 and coronaviruses. The unexposed donors gave CD4+ T cells in 2011-2018, prior to COVID-19. Method: immunoSEQ multiplex PCR; TCRdb's copy keeps in-frame clones and lacks some. The sample records about 68,000 clones, over 90% being singletons. Sequenced sample: naive CD4+ T cells from PBMCs. The subset denotes: naive CD4+ T cells isolated by negative enrichment. These receptors were obtained from a human donor in good health.

This chain joins TRBV4-1 and TRBJ1-1; a weak D match, TRBD1 (5 bases). The CDR3 has 16 amino acids. Germline CDR1 is MGHRA and CDR2 is YSYEKL. The V end was cut by 1 base, the J end by 8 bases, with 20 bases between. CDR3: CASSQGVGSWGSEAFF. The CDR3 DNA reads as TGCGCCAGCAGCCAAGGCGTAGGGAGCTGGGGGTCCGAAGCTTTCTTT.

The gene calls are TRBV27 and TRBJ2-5; 8 bases line up with TRBD1. Germline trimming cut 4 bases from V and 3 bases from J; bases unmatched to any gene: 4. CDR3 length: 14 amino acids. Germline V gene lookup returns CDR1 MNHEY and CDR2 SMNVEV (reference sequence). CDR3 protein: CASSSLTGEETQYF. In nucleotides, the CDR3 is TGTGCCAGCAGTTCCCTGACAGGGGAAGAGACCCAGTACTTC.

The genes are TRBV7-2 and TRBJ1-2; the D is unclear. The V gene's germline CDR1 is SGHTA and CDR2 FQGNSA. Deletions cut 3 bases from V and 0 bases from J, with 11 bases between. This CDR3 contains 15 residues. Here the CDR3 reads CASSFLGAANYGYTF. The CDR3 DNA reads as TGTGCCAGCAGCTTTTTGGGTGCTGCTAACTATGGCTACACCTTC.

The chain combines TRBV9 with TRBJ2-2; D is uncertain. The CDR3 totals 12 residues. Between the trimmed V and J ends, which lost 2 bases and 8 bases, there was a span of 7 bases. Germline assignment: CDR1 SGDLS and CDR2 YYNGEE. CDR3: CASSVLTGELFF. CDR3 nucleotides: TGTGCCAGCAGCGTTTTAACGGGGGAGCTGTTTTTT.

The chain couples TRBV7-2 to TRBJ2-7; TRBD2 aligns across 14 bases. CDR3 length equals 16 residues. Germline CDR1 is SGHTA and CDR2 is FQGNSA. Trimming took 5 bases from V and 6 from J; bases not matched to a gene: 9. The CDR3 DNA is TGTGCCAGCAGCCCGGGACTAGCGGGGGCACCTACCGAGCAGTACTTC. This encodes CASSPGLAGAPTEQYF. Full variable domain (remainder filled in from reference TRBV7-2 and TRBJ2-7): GAGVSQSPSNKVTEKGKDVELRCDPISGHTALYWYRQSLGQGLEFLIYFQGNSAPDKSGLPSDRFSAERTGGSVSTLTIQRTQQEDSAVYLCASSPGLAGAPTEQYFGPGTRLTVT.

The chain's CDR3 is CASSQSGFETQYF. The CDR3 DNA sequence: TGTGCCAGCAGCCAATCCGGGTTCGAGACCCAGTACTTC. The V call is TRBV3-1 (or the pseudogene TRBV3-2), the J call TRBJ2-5; D unresolved. Between the trimmed V and J ends, which lost 2 bases and 5 bases, there was a span of 9 bases. Germline V lookup: CDR1 LGHDT, CDR2 YNNKEL (reference sequence). The CDR3 totals 13 residues.

The chain links TRBV12-3 or TRBV12-4 to TRBJ1-5; D is unresolved. The ends were cut back, 1 base at V and 5 bases at J, with 6 bases in the middle. This CDR3 is 13 amino acids long. The CDR3 nucleotides are TGTGCCAGCAGTTTAGGGGGTCATCAGCCCCAGCATTTT. It is translated as CASSLGGHQPQHF.

The chain couples TRBV7-9 to TRBJ1-4; tentative D call: TRBD1 (6 bases). Germline V lookup: CDR1 SEHNR, CDR2 FQNEAQ (reference sequence). The CDR3 is made up of 14 amino acids. V lost 1 base to trimming and J lost 7 bases, with 10 bases between them. CDR3 loop: CASSLVGTFEKLFF. Here the CDR3 DNA reads TGTGCCAGCAGCTTAGTGGGGACATTTGAAAAACTGTTTTTT. The full variable domain, with the rest looked up from reference TRBV7-9 and TRBJ1-4, is DTGVSQNPRHKITKRGQNVTFRCDPISEHNRLYWYRQTLGQGPEFLTYFQNEAQLEKSRLLSDRFSAERPKGSFSTLEIQRTEQGDSAMYLCASSLVGTFEKLFFGSGTQLSVL.